This T cell receptor beta chain was documented in a study of response to subunit inactivated influenza vaccine. TCRdb reanalysed the RT-PCR reads using MiXCR and keeps one entry per CDR3 protein. The table lists hundreds of thousands of distinct CDR3 sequences, approximately 14% of them singletons. The CDR3 loop spans 17 amino acids. The V and J ends lost 3 bases and 3 bases respectively, with 20 bases between them. Germline V CDR1 and CDR2: LNHDA, SQIVND (reference sequence). Study findings and constraints: Authors suggested each seasonal flu vaccination may recruit only limited numbers of new T cells.

This clonotype was recorded a few times. Its cognate antigen is unknown. Sequenced material: PBMCs from blood, taken 14 to 15 days before vaccination. The chain is built from TRBV19 and TRBJ2-5; D might be TRBD1 or TRBD2, each matching 5 bases. The origin of this receptor is a man between 50 and 59 years old who received an inactivated influenza vaccine. DNA for the CDR3: TGTGCCAGTAGTATCACGAGGGGAGCAGGGTCGAAAGAGACCCAGTACTTC. This translates into CASSITRGAGSKETQYF. Variable domain in full (rest from reference TRBV19 and TRBJ2-5): DGGITQSPKYLFRKEGQNVTLSCEQNLNHDAMYWYRQDPGQGLRLIYYSQIVNDFQKGDIAEGYSVSREKKESFPLTVTSAQKNPTAFYLCASSITRGAGSKETQYFGPGTRLLVL.